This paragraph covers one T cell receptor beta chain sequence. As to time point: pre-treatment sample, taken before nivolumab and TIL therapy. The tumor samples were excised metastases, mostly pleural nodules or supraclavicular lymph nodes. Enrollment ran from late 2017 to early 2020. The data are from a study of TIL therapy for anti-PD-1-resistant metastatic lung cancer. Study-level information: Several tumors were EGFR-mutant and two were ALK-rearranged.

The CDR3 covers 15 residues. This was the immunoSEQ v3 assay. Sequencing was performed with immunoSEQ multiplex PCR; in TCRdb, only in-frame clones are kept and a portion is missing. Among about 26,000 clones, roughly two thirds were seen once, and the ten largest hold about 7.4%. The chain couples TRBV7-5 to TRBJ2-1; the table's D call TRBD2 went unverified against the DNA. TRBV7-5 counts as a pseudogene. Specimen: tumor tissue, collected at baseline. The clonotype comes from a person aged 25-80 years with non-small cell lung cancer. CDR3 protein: CARSRRRAGYNEQFF. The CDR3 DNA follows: TGTGCCAGAAGCAGACGCCGGGCGGGGTACAATGAGCAGTTCTTC.